Below are 22 T cell receptor beta chains sequenced from a single sample in a study of T cell therapy after organ transplantation. Described time point: 20-29 weeks after completion of therapy. Their antigens are not known. Repertoires were generated with immunoSEQ multiplex PCR, while TCRdb's copy carries only in-frame clones and drops some. This table holds 20,000 to 25,000 clones, 84% found once. Sample: CD8+ T cells from blood, taken after autologous CMV-specific T cell therapy. These receptors were taken from a human patient who had received a solid organ transplant and had CMV disease. Some T cells may be supplied by the graft donor.

The chain joins TRBV9 to TRBJ1-3, with D unclear. Germline values: CDR1 SGDLS, CDR2 YYNGEE. The germline V and J ends were trimmed by 4 bases and 5 bases, with 4 bases remaining between them. The CDR3 is 11 residues long. The CDR3 region is CASSTRNTIYF. The CDR3 DNA reads TGTGCCAGCAGCACAAGAAACACCATATATTTT.

The chain employs TRBV5-6 and TRBJ2-7; TRBD1 matches at 8 bases. Germline lookup yields CDR1 SGHDT and CDR2 YYEEEE. Germline trimming cut 0 bases from V and 5 bases from J; bases unmatched to any gene: 16. The CDR3 runs 18 residues. DNA for the CDR3: TGTGCCAGCAGCTTGGGCCGTAGGAGTTGGGGACAGGTCCACGAGCAGTACTTC. The encoded protein is CASSLGRRSWGQVHEQYF.

DNA of the CDR3: TGTGCCAGCAGCTTACGGACAGGGGCGGGGGAGCAGTACTTC. This encodes CASSLRTGAGEQYF. V gene TRBV13 combines with J gene TRBJ2-7; TRBD1 aligns across 9 bases. Germline CDR1 reads PRHDT; CDR2 reads FYEKMQ (reference sequence). V lost 2 bases to trimming and J lost 7 bases; unmatched junction nucleotides: 6. The length of the CDR3 is 14 residues.

The chain combines TRBV28 with TRBJ1-5, with 7 bases lining up with TRBD1. The germline V gene has CDR1 MDHEN and CDR2 SYDVKM. This CDR3 spans 16 amino acids. Trimming cost V 3 bases and J 5 bases; bases outside gene matches: 10. The CDR3 nucleotides are TGTGCCAGCAGTTTCGGACAGGCCGGTTATCATCAGCCCCAGCATTTT. Its protein is CASSFGQAGYHQPQHF.

Comments on this clone: The identical CDR3 is also encoded by other nucleotide sequences in the sample. The chain recombines TRBV6-5 with TRBJ2-7; the D call may be TRBD1 or TRBD2 (6 bases each). This CDR3 has 14 amino acids. V was pared by 6 bases and J by 3 bases, with 15 bases between. Germline V gene lookup returns CDR1 MNHEY and CDR2 SVGAGI. In nucleotides, the CDR3 is TGTGCCAGCAGCCCTGGAGGAGGGGGCTACGAGCAGTACTTC. It encodes CASSPGGGGYEQYF.

This clone was detected once. V gene TRBV7-9 combines with J gene TRBJ2-3; D ambiguous. CDR1 and CDR2 from the germline V gene are SEHNR and FQNEAQ (reference sequence). This CDR3 is built from 14 residues. V lost 0 bases and J 1 base, leaving 5 bases between the germline ends. This CDR3 reads CASSLALGTDTQYF. CDR3 DNA sequence: TGTGCCAGCAGCTTAGCGCTTGGCACAGATACGCAGTATTTT.

The chain has TRBV30 and TRBJ1-3; D is undetermined. V lost 1 base, J lost 6 bases, and 10 bases lay in between. CDR1 and CDR2 (germline): GTSNPN, SVGIG (reference sequence). This CDR3 spans 13 amino acids. Written as DNA, the CDR3 is TGTGCCTGGAGTGCAGCTCTTTTAAACACCATATATTTT. This sequence encodes CAWSAALLNTIYF.

V is TRBV7-8 and J is TRBJ1-4; D uncertain. Germline CDR1 reads SGHVS; CDR2 reads FQNEAQ. The CDR3 loop spans 15 amino acids. Trimming pared 5 bases from V and 0 bases from J, leaving 10 bases between. The CDR3 here is CASSVTAATNEKLFF. The CDR3 bases are TGTGCCAGCAGCGTAACAGCCGCAACTAATGAAAAACTGTTTTTT.

J is TRBJ2-1 and V is TRBV15; TRBD2 matches 9 bases. V lost 5 bases and J lost 9; bases outside the gene matches: 8. The CDR3 totals 14 residues. Germline V gene lookup returns CDR1 LNHNV and CDR2 YYDKDF (reference sequence). The CDR3 spells CATSGGGAGGEQFF. CDR3 nucleotides: TGTGCCACCAGCGGCGGGGGGGCCGGTGGTGAGCAGTTCTTC.

V is TRBV27 and J is TRBJ2-3; TRBD2 agrees at 7 bases. Per the germline V gene, CDR1 is MNHEY and CDR2 is SMNVEV (reference sequence). With V trimmed by 1 base and J by 5 bases, 3 bases remained unmatched. The CDR3 totals 14 residues. The chain's CDR3 is CASSLWASGDTQYF. The DNA for the CDR3 is TGTGCCAGCAGTTTATGGGCTAGCGGAGATACGCAGTATTTT.

This chain connects TRBV19 to TRBJ2-7, with D possibly matching TRBD1 (5 bases). Trimming shortened V by 5 bases and J by 7 bases, and 18 bases separated the two germline ends. The CDR3 totals 14 residues. CDR1 is LNHDA, CDR2 SQIVND, per germline (reference sequence). The CDR3 spells CASSPSFRGGEQYF. In DNA form, the CDR3 reads TGTGCCAGTAGTCCGAGTTTTAGGGGCGGTGAGCAGTACTTC.

The CDR3 loop reads CASSDFGGTGELFF. CDR3 sequence (DNA): TGTGCCAGCAGTGACTTCGGGGGAACCGGGGAGCTGTTTTTT. V gene TRBV6-4 combines with J gene TRBJ2-2; TRBD2 might be the D (6 bases). The ends were cut back, 1 base at V and 5 bases at J, with 8 bases in the middle. Germline lookup yields CDR1 MRHNA and CDR2 SNTAGT. The CDR3 covers 14 residues.

V gene TRBV7-9 combines with J gene TRBJ2-1, with TRBD2 identical over 8 bases. The CDR3 contains 15 residues. Germline assignment: CDR1 SEHNR and CDR2 FQNEAQ (reference sequence). Losses at the gene ends were 1 base for V and 7 bases for J; bases not matched to a gene: 6. The CDR3 loop is CASSLGGRPRNEQFF. In nucleotides, the CDR3 is TGTGCCAGCAGCTTAGGCGGGAGGCCCAGAAATGAGCAGTTCTTC.

This clone was seen a single time. At one end the junction does not follow the germline gene, possibly because of a read error. V is TRBV5-4 and J is TRBJ2-7; D not certain. CDR1 SGHNT and CDR2 YYREEE come from the germline V gene (reference sequence). The CDR3 contains 13 residues. The CDR3 bases are TGCGCCAGCAGCCAAGATGGAGACAACGAGCAGTACTTC. Translating gives CASSQDGDNEQYF.

This sequence joins TRBV5-6 and TRBJ1-3, with D perhaps matching TRBD1 (6 bases). The CDR3 is made up of 16 amino acids. Germline V gene lookup returns CDR1 SGHDT and CDR2 YYEEEE. Between the trimmed V and J ends, which lost 6 bases and 3 bases, there was a span of 19 bases. CDR3 residues: CASTFGGIVIGNTIYF. CDR3 bases: TGTGCCAGCACCTTTGGGGGCATTGTGATTGGAAACACCATATATTTT.

J is TRBJ2-3 and V is TRBV4-3; D is ambiguous. CDR1 LGHNA and CDR2 YSLEER come from the germline V gene. Trimming cost V 0 bases and J 4 bases, with 14 bases left between them. This CDR3 comprises 16 residues. The CDR3, as DNA: TGCGCCAGCAGCCAAGATCTCCCTGCCGTGGCAGATACGCAGTATTTT. As protein: CASSQDLPAVADTQYF.

The chain employs TRBV28 and TRBJ1-1; the D is unclear. Germline CDR1 is MDHEN and CDR2 is SYDVKM. The ends were cut back, 3 bases at V and 1 base at J, with 6 bases in the middle. CDR3 length equals 13 residues. The CDR3 loop is CASSFDPNTEAFF. CDR3 bases: TGTGCCAGCAGTTTTGACCCGAACACTGAAGCTTTCTTT.

The CDR3 loop reads CASSSDPAGQPQHF. CDR3 bases: TGTGCCAGCAGCTCTGACCCGGCAGGGCAGCCCCAGCATTTT. The rearrangement links TRBV5-6 to TRBJ1-5; tentative D call: TRBD1 (5 bases). The V gene's germline CDR1 is SGHDT and CDR2 YYEEEE. The germline V and J ends were trimmed by 3 bases and 7 bases, with 14 bases remaining between them. The CDR3 runs 14 residues.

The V call is TRBV7-8, the J call TRBJ2-1; 10 nucleotides line up with TRBD2. Looked up from germline, CDR1 is SGHVS and CDR2 is FQNEAQ. The ends lost 5 bases at V and 8 bases at J; junction bases unmatched: 6. CDR3 length: 14 amino acids. The CDR3 loop reads CASSPAGLADEQFF. CDR3 sequence (DNA): TGTGCCAGCAGCCCCGCCGGACTAGCGGATGAGCAGTTCTTC.

This chain connects TRBV9 to TRBJ2-7; D gene uncertain. Per germline, CDR1 SGDLS and CDR2 YYNGEE. The ends were cut back, 0 bases at V and 1 base at J, with 11 bases in the middle. This CDR3 spans 15 amino acids. The CDR3 DNA sequence: TGTGCCAGCAGCGTAGGTGGATCCCTGTCCTACGAGCAGTACTTC. It translates to CASSVGGSLSYEQYF.

The genes are TRBV16 and TRBJ2-2, with D hard to call. The length of the CDR3 is 12 residues. Germline values: CDR1 KGHSY, CDR2 FQNENV. V was trimmed by 4 bases and J by 4 bases, leaving 4 bases between them. CDR3 sequence reads: CASSPFTGELFF. CDR3 DNA: TGTGCCAGCAGCCCTTTCACCGGGGAGCTGTTTTTT.

CDR3 in amino acids: CASSSYDRGLYYEQYF. The CDR3 coding sequence is TGTGCCAGCAGTTCCTACGACAGGGGGCTCTACTACGAGCAGTACTTC. The rearrangement uses TRBV28 and TRBJ2-7; 10 bases fit TRBD1. CDR3 length equals 16 residues. Germline CDR1 MDHEN, CDR2 SYDVKM. The trim removed 4 bases at V and 3 bases at J, leaving 9 bases unmatched.